What follows describes a single T cell receptor beta chain. Sequenced by immunoSEQ multiplex PCR; TCRdb stores in-frame clones only, minus some. Among tens of thousands of clones, over 70% were seen once, and the ten largest hold around 50%. This sample is drawn from a study of blood T cell repertoires in COVID-19. The CDR3 contains 15 residues. Per germline, CDR1 SGHNT and CDR2 YYREEE (reference sequence). V dropped 2 bases and J dropped 5; count of bases not matched to a gene: 6. The origin of this receptor is a man aged 65-85 years with acute or convalescent COVID-19. The genes are TRBV5-4 and TRBJ2-1; 8 bases line up with TRBD1. Sequencing was done on a sample of peripheral blood. This CDR3 is CASSLNRGFNNEQFF. CDR3 bases: TGTGCCAGCAGCTTAAACAGGGGGTTCAACAATGAGCAGTTCTTC.